The 19 T cell receptor beta chains presented below share a single source sample, sequenced in a study of blood T cell repertoires in COVID-19. The protocol was immunoSEQ multiplex PCR, while the TCRdb copy is restricted to in-frame clones and leaves out a portion. This table has under 200,000 clones, approximately 86% appearing once. Source material: peripheral blood. These receptors all come from an elderly woman with acute or convalescent COVID-19.

This clone was detected once. J is TRBJ2-7 and V is TRBV6-6; 11 nucleotides agree with TRBD1. Germline V gives CDR1 MNHNY, CDR2 SVGAGI (reference sequence). The CDR3 has 13 residues. V dropped 6 bases and J dropped 6; count of bases not matched to a gene: 4. The CDR3 protein is CASRVGQGGEQYF. The CDR3 nucleotides are TGTGCCAGCAGAGTGGGACAGGGGGGCGAGCAGTACTTC.

V and J are TRBV19 and TRBJ1-3; D remains unclear. CDR1 is LNHDA, CDR2 SQIVND, per germline (reference sequence). V was pared by 3 bases and J by 3 bases, with 3 bases between. The CDR3 is 12 residues long. CDR3 region: CASSIRGNTIYF. For the CDR3, the DNA is TGTGCCAGTAGTATTCGTGGAAACACCATATATTTT.

The chain has TRBV18 and TRBJ2-1, with 8 bases fitting TRBD2. This CDR3 comprises 14 residues. Germline loops: CDR1 KGHSH, CDR2 LQKENI. The V segment lost 2 bases and the J segment 10 bases; nucleotides outside the gene matches: 7. The CDR3 protein is CASSPVTGGREQFF. The CDR3 DNA follows: TGTGCCAGCTCACCAGTGACGGGGGGGAGGGAGCAGTTCTTC.

J is TRBJ1-3 and V is TRBV12-5, with D unclear. The CDR3 totals 16 residues. Germline V gene sequence: CDR1 LGHNT, CDR2 FRNRAP. Deletions cut 6 bases from V and 0 bases from J, with 15 bases between. The CDR3 region is CASGAEALHSGNTIYF. The CDR3 DNA reads as TGTGCTAGTGGGGCTGAGGCCCTTCACTCTGGAAACACCATATATTTT.

The table lists this clone with a few counts. This sequence joins TRBV30 and TRBJ2-5; D not resolved. Trimming cost V 0 bases and J 1 base, with 6 bases left between them. CDR3 length equals 13 residues. Germline assignment: CDR1 GTSNPN and CDR2 SVGIG (reference sequence). As DNA, the CDR3 is TGTGCCTGGAGTGTTAGAGCCCAAGAGACCCAGTACTTC. It translates to CAWSVRAQETQYF.

J is TRBJ2-1 and V is TRBV27; 9 nucleotides agree with TRBD2. The CDR3 length is 15 residues. J gave up 5 bases and V 6 bases, and 8 bases lay outside the gene matches. Germline lookup yields CDR1 MNHEY and CDR2 SMNVEV (reference sequence). CDR3 coding DNA: TGTGCCAGCAGAGCGAGCGGGGGGCGGAACAATGAGCAGTTCTTC. Protein sequence: CASRASGGRNNEQFF.

V is TRBV7-2 and J is TRBJ1-6; TRBD1 is a possible D gene (6 bases). The CDR3 is made up of 12 amino acids. Germline CDR1 and CDR2: SGHTA and FQGNSA. V lost 4 bases, J lost 15 bases, and 13 bases lay in between. The CDR3 nucleotides are TGTGCCAGCAGCTCCGACAGGCTAATCCTCCACTTT. Residues: CASSSDRLILHF. The whole variable domain, remainder taken from reference TRBV7-2 and TRBJ1-6, is GAGVSQSPSNKVTEKGKDVELRCDPISGHTALYWYRQSLGQGLEFLIYFQGNSAPDKSGLPSDRFSAERTGGSVSTLTIQRTQQEDSAVYLCASSSDRLILHFGNGTRLTVT.

V and J are TRBV5-5 and TRBJ1-1; D call uncertain. The CDR3 is made up of 15 amino acids. Germline V CDR1 and CDR2: SGHKS, YYEKEE (reference sequence). Trimming removed 2 bases from V and 6 bases from J, with 17 bases in between. The CDR3 loop reads CASSLMLRGRAEAFF. The CDR3 nucleotides are TGTGCCAGCAGCTTAATGCTCCGAGGGAGGGCTGAAGCTTTCTTT.

This sequence joins TRBV18 and TRBJ2-7; D gene uncertain. Germline V gives CDR1 KGHSH, CDR2 LQKENI. V lost 3 bases and J lost 7, with 10 bases in between. This CDR3 spans 12 amino acids. Here the CDR3 DNA reads TGTGCCAGCTCACCTTCTACGCGTGAGCAGTACTTC. This sequence encodes CASSPSTREQYF.

The chain employs TRBV7-2 and TRBJ1-6; D not certain. Looked up from germline, CDR1 is SGHTA and CDR2 is FQGNSA. This CDR3 comprises 15 residues. Trimming removed 1 base at V and 3 bases at J, with 7 bases between. The DNA of the CDR3 is TGTGCCAGCAGCTTAGACACGAACTATAATTCACCCCTCCACTTT. The encoded protein is CASSLDTNYNSPLHF.

In nucleotides, the CDR3 is TGTGCCAGCAGCTTAGCGGGGGACAGGGAAGCTTTCTTT. Encoded protein: CASSLAGDREAFF. The chain has TRBV7-9 and TRBJ1-1; 8 bases are shared with TRBD1. The V gene end was trimmed by 0 bases and the J gene end by 8 bases; junction bases not matched to a gene: 2. Germline V gives CDR1 SEHNR, CDR2 FQNEAQ (reference sequence). The CDR3 consists of 13 residues.

The table lists this clone with a few counts. The J gene is TRBJ1-1, the V gene TRBV3-1 (or the pseudogene TRBV3-2), with D hard to call. Trimming left V 0 bases short and J 1 base short, with 6 bases between. The CDR3 consists of 14 residues. Germline-derived CDR1 and CDR2 are LGHDT and YNNKEL (reference sequence). Written as DNA, the CDR3 is TGTGCCAGCAGCCAAGATCGGTCGAACACTGAAGCTTTCTTT. Its translation: CASSQDRSNTEAFF.

This clone was counted only a few times. This chain links TRBV24-1 with TRBJ2-7; possibly TRBD2 for D (7 bases). The CDR3 covers 13 residues. V dropped 7 bases and J dropped 6 bases, with 15 bases sitting between them. Germline V CDR1 and CDR2: KGHDR, SFDVKD. The CDR3 loop reads CATSDGGRGEQYF. In DNA form, the CDR3 reads TGTGCCACCAGCGACGGGGGGCGCGGCGAGCAGTACTTC.

The V and J genes are TRBV7-9 and TRBJ1-1, with 8 positions matching TRBD1. The germline V gene has CDR1 SEHNR and CDR2 FQNEAQ (reference sequence). The CDR3 runs 17 residues. The J segment lost 0 bases and the V segment lost 7 bases, leaving 13 bases of the junction unmatched. Written as DNA, the CDR3 is TGTGCCAGCACCCGCTCAGCATTGGGACAGGTGAACACTGAAGCTTTCTTT. This encodes CASTRSALGQVNTEAFF.

The chain links TRBV3-1 (or the pseudogene TRBV3-2) to TRBJ2-5; 11 bases are a match to TRBD2. Germline-derived CDR1 and CDR2 are LGHDT and YNNKEL (reference sequence). Unmatched junction bases numbered 4, after V lost 4 bases and J lost 0 bases. This CDR3 comprises 16 residues. CDR3 sequence: CASSLRTSGYQETQYF. In DNA, the CDR3 is TGTGCCAGCAGCCTTCGGACTAGCGGGTACCAAGAGACCCAGTACTTC.

This clone has a handful of counts. CDR3 coding DNA: TGTGCCAGCAGCGTAGCCGGTAGCGGGGGCACAGATACGCAGTATTTT. It encodes CASSVAGSGGTDTQYF. The rearrangement uses TRBV9 and TRBJ2-3, with TRBD2 matching over 8 bases. The length of the CDR3 is 16 residues. After removal of 0 bases from V and 1 base from J, the junction contained 4 bases not matched to a gene. The germline CDR1 and CDR2 sequences are SGDLS and YYNGEE.

The table lists this clone with a few counts. The chain links TRBV12-3 or TRBV12-4 to TRBJ2-7, with D possibly matching TRBD2 (6 bases). The CDR3 loop spans 13 amino acids. V gave up 5 bases and J gave up 5 bases, with 13 bases separating them. CDR3 protein: CASSLGLGDEQYF. The DNA for the CDR3 is TGTGCCAGCAGTCTGGGACTGGGCGACGAGCAGTACTTC.

The chain couples TRBV6-5 to TRBJ1-2, with TRBD1 matching over 7 bases. With 4 bases clipped from V and 7 bases from J, the junction kept 9 bases outside the gene matches. In germline, CDR1 is MNHEY, CDR2 SVGAGI. CDR3 length: 14 residues. The CDR3 DNA is TGTGCCAGCAGTTTCTCCAGGGGGTCTGGTGGCTACACCTTC. This encodes CASSFSRGSGGYTF.

V is TRBV2 and J is TRBJ2-7, with 9 bases identical to TRBD2. CDR1 and CDR2 (germline): SNHLY, FYNNEI. With 4 bases clipped from V and 5 bases from J, the junction kept 9 bases outside the gene matches. There are 15 residues in the CDR3. In DNA, the CDR3 is TGTGCCAGCAGTGCTTCCAGCGGGAGGCGCGACGAGCAGTACTTC. Translating gives CASSASSGRRDEQYF.